This record looks at one TCR beta chain sequence and its context. Its antigen is currently unknown. A much larger clone lies one base from this, so it may be a read error. CDR1 and CDR2 (germline): MGHRA, YSYEKL. The length of the CDR3 is 14 residues. RNA was extracted from bulk tissue without any cell sorting. Newly diagnosed lung cancer patients had thoracic surgery in China, August–late 2014, without prior chemotherapy. The source of the sample is a study of tumor and adjacent non-tumor tissue in lung cancer. Whole-study findings and limits: Tumor tissue had significantly higher TCR diversity than normal lung. In normal lung, the top 100 clones were significantly more dominant than in tumor.

TCRbeta libraries were built with three rounds of nested PCR, modified from ARM-PCR. TCRdb fed the multiplex PCR reads into MiXCR, producing one record per CDR3 protein. The sample lists roughly 220,000 distinct CDR3 sequences; 71% were seen once. Sequenced sample: lung tumor tissue. The gene calls are TRBV4-1 and TRBJ1-5; D may be TRBD1 (5 bases). TRBJ2-3 explains the end of the DNA better; the J call may be wrong. This TCR was recovered from a man aged 60 to 75 with non-small cell lung cancer. In DNA form, the CDR3 reads TGCGCCAGCAGCCAACAGACAGTCAATCAGCCCCAGTATTTT. This translates into CASSQQTVNQPQYF.